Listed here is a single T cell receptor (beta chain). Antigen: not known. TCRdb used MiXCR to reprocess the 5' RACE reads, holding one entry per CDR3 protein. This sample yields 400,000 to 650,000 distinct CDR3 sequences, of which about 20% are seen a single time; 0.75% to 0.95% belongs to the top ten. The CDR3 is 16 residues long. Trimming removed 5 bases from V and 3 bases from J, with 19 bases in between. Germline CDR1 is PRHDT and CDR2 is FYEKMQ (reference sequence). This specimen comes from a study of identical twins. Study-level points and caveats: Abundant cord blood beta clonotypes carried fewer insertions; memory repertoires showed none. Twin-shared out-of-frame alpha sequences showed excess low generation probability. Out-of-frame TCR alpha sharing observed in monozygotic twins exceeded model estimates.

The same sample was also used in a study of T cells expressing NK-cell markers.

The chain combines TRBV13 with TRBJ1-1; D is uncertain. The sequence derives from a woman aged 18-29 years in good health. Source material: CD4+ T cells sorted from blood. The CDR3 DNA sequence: TGTGCCAGCAGCCCTCGGCGTCGAGGCGCGGACACTGAAGCTTTCTTT. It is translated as CASSPRRRGADTEAFF.